These 28 T cell receptor beta chains share one sample of origin, sequenced in a study of early T cells in non-severe SARS-CoV-2 infection (dated by TCRdb to the early 2020s). Libraries were built with 5' RACE. The sequencing machine was a NextSeq 500. TCRdb passed the public sequencing reads through fastp at Q25 and MiXCR, retaining productive beta sequences. Entries that share a CDR3 protein sequence are merged under the most common genes and DNA. Within this sample are roughly 70,000 distinct CDR3 sequences, with around 13% of them counted one time only. 4.5% to 5.5% of the sample is held by the ten biggest clonotypes. The sequencing input was whole blood. The receptors derive from an adult who was a healthcare worker with PCR-confirmed SARS-CoV-2 infection or an uninfected control (not recorded which).

This clonotype was observed a few times. The chain is built from TRBV5-6 and TRBJ1-4, with D tentatively TRBD1 (5 bases). V was pared by 0 bases and J by 3 bases, with 9 bases between. CDR1 SGHDT and CDR2 YYEEEE come from the germline V gene. The CDR3 length is 15 residues. CDR3 in DNA: TGTGCCAGCAGCTTGGTAGGGGCCTCTAATGAAAAACTGTTTTTT. Translated: CASSLVGASNEKLFF. The full variable domain, completed using reference TRBV5-6 and TRBJ1-4, is DAGVTQSPTHLIKTRGQQVTLRCSPKSGHDTVSWYQQALGQGPQFIFQYYEEEERQRGNFPDRFSGHQFPNYSSELNVNALLLGDSALYLCASSLVGASNEKLFFGSGTQLSVL.

A word on this clonotype: This clone may be a read error of a much larger clone one base away. The chain combines TRBV30 with TRBJ1-1; D call uncertain. The CDR3 contains 10 residues. CDR1 and CDR2 (germline): GTSNPN, SVGIG (reference sequence). CDR3 DNA: TGTGCCCACACCGGCACTGAAACTTTCTTT. Amino acids: CAHTGTETFF. The full variable domain, in which reference TRBV30 and TRBJ1-1 provide the parts outside the CDR3, is SQTIHQWPATLVQPVGSPLSLECTVEGTSNPNLYWYRQAAGRGLQLLFYSVGIGQISSEVPQNLSASRPQDRQFILSSKKLLLSDSGFYLCAHTGTETFFGQGTRLTVV.

There are a few counts of this clonotype. The chain has TRBV12-3 or TRBV12-4 and TRBJ1-2; D is perhaps TRBD1 (6 bases). V gave up 6 bases and J gave up 8 bases, with 16 bases separating them. The CDR3 runs to 13 residues. The DNA of the CDR3 is TGTGCCAGCAGCCCCGGACAGAAACGGGGCTACACCTTC. Its translation: CASSPGQKRGYTF.

This sequence joins TRBV14 and TRBJ2-2; 7 nucleotides match TRBD2. Germline V gene data show CDR1 as SGHDN and CDR2 as FVKESK. Germline trimming cut 0 bases from V and 1 base from J; bases unmatched to any gene: 2. This CDR3 has 16 amino acids. The chain's CDR3 is CASSQEAGWNTGELFF. CDR3 nucleotide sequence: TGTGCCAGCAGCCAAGAAGCGGGATGGAACACCGGGGAGCTGTTTTTT.

In this sample, this clonotype turned up many times. J is TRBJ2-3 and V is TRBV5-1; tentative D call: TRBD2 (6 bases). Germline V gene data show CDR1 as SGHRS and CDR2 as YFSETQ. The CDR3 has 13 amino acids. The germline V and J ends were trimmed by 4 bases and 5 bases, with 11 bases remaining between them. The CDR3 DNA reads TGCGCCAGCAGCCTCGAGGGAGGAGATACGCAGTATTTT. It specifies CASSLEGGDTQYF. Complete variable domain (other parts from reference TRBV5-1 and TRBJ2-3): KAGVTQTPRYLIKTRGQQVTLSCSPISGHRSVSWYQQTPGQGLQFLFEYFSETQRNKGNFPGRFSGRQFSNSRSEMNVSTLELGDSALYLCASSLEGGDTQYFGPGTRLTVL.

This clonotype was picked up a small number of times. This rearrangement joins TRBV5-1 to TRBJ2-1; 15 bases fit TRBD2. J was trimmed by 8 bases and V by 4 bases; bases with no gene match: 7. Germline values: CDR1 SGHRS, CDR2 YFSETQ. The CDR3 has 16 amino acids. The CDR3 spells CASSRGLAGGIDEQFF. The CDR3 DNA sequence: TGCGCCAGCAGCAGGGGACTAGCGGGAGGAATCGATGAGCAGTTCTTC.

This clonotype is a singleton in its sample. CDR3 region: CASSSPTRNEWAGSYNEQFF. CDR3 nucleotides: TGTGCCAGCAGCTCCCCGACCAGGAACGAGTGGGCGGGGAGTTACAATGAGCAGTTCTTC. This chain joins TRBV7-8 and TRBJ2-1; possible D gene TRBD2, 6 bases. The V end lost 4 bases, the J end lost 4 bases, and 29 bases lay between the germline ends. The CDR3 is made up of 20 amino acids. Germline V CDR1 and CDR2: SGHVS, FQNEAQ.

The rearrangement links TRBV9 to TRBJ2-3; TRBD2 aligns across 9 bases. Germline CDR1 SGDLS, CDR2 YYNGEE. Trimming took 4 bases from V and 0 from J; bases not matched to a gene: 6. CDR3 length: 16 amino acids. This chain's CDR3 is CASSPHAGGSTDTQYF. In nucleotides, the CDR3 is TGTGCCAGCAGCCCACACGCGGGAGGGAGCACAGATACGCAGTATTTT.

A few counts support this clonotype. The V call is TRBV20-1, the J call TRBJ2-5; TRBD1 might be the D (5 bases). With 5 bases removed from V and 0 bases from J, the gap between germline ends came to 13 bases. In germline, CDR1 is DFQATT, CDR2 SNEGSKA (reference sequence). CDR3 length equals 14 residues. CDR3 bases: TGCAGTGCTTCTCGAGCAGGGAACCAAGAGACCCAGTACTTC. This codes for CSASRAGNQETQYF.

The chain has TRBV6-2 or TRBV6-3 and TRBJ1-1, with D tentatively TRBD1 (6 bases). V was trimmed by 1 base and J by 5 bases, leaving 8 bases between them. The CDR3 has 13 amino acids. CDR1 is MNHEY and CDR2 is SVGEGT in the germline V gene. For the CDR3, the DNA is TGTGCCAGCAGTTACTTTGGGACAACTGAAGCTTTCTTT. Protein product: CASSYFGTTEAFF.

This clonotype occurred many times. The CDR3 DNA reads TGTGCCAGCAGTTTAAATCTGGGAAAACTGTTTTTT. Translation gives CASSLNLGKLFF. V is TRBV28 and J is TRBJ1-4; no clear D. The CDR3 length is 12 residues. CDR1 is MDHEN, CDR2 SYDVKM, per germline. V was shortened by 2 bases and J by 10 bases, with 8 bases between the two germline ends.

V and J are TRBV4-3 and TRBJ2-1; 9 bases line up with TRBD2. The CDR3 extends over 13 amino acids. Germline loops: CDR1 LGHNA, CDR2 YSLEER. V shed 4 bases, J shed 9 bases, and the junction held 4 bases outside the gene matches. CDR3 protein: CASSRLAGSEQFF. In DNA form, the CDR3 reads TGCGCCAGCAGCCGCCTAGCGGGAAGTGAGCAGTTCTTC.

The chain carries TRBV29-1 and TRBJ2-3; 9 bases agree with TRBD1. V dropped 5 bases and J dropped 1; count of bases not matched to a gene: 1. This CDR3 is built from 13 residues. Germline CDR1 SQVTM, CDR2 ANQGSEA. CDR3 coding DNA: TGCAGCGTTCGGACAGGGGGCACAGATACGCAGTATTTT. It encodes CSVRTGGTDTQYF.

This chain uses TRBV5-6 with TRBJ2-7; D remains unclear. The germline CDR1 and CDR2 sequences are SGHDT and YYEEEE. The CDR3 sequence is 15 residues long. The V end was cut by 0 bases, the J end by 2 bases, with 12 bases between. DNA of the CDR3: TGTGCCAGCAGCTTGGAATCCGGCAGTCCCTACGAGCAGTACTTC. Translated, it gives CASSLESGSPYEQYF.

This clonotype came up a few times. V usage is TRBV7-9 and J usage is TRBJ2-7, with D perhaps matching TRBD2 (5 bases). Germline V gene lookup returns CDR1 SEHNR and CDR2 FQNEAQ (reference sequence). This CDR3 contains 12 residues. The ends were cut back, 1 base at V and 11 bases at J, with 12 bases in the middle. CDR3 region: CASSLGPLGEYF. The CDR3, as DNA: TGTGCCAGCAGCTTAGGCCCACTCGGGGAGTACTTC. The full variable domain, rest sourced from reference TRBV7-9 and TRBJ2-7, is DTGVSQNPRHKITKRGQNVTFRCDPISEHNRLYWYRQTLGQGPEFLTYFQNEAQLEKSRLLSDRFSAERPKGSFSTLEIQRTEQGDSAMYLCASSLGPLGEYFGPGTRLTVT.

This clonotype was found a few times. Since the CDR3 does not end with the conserved phenylalanine or tryptophan, this likely comes from a read error. The limits of the CDR3 on the DNA are not certain, so only TCRdb's listed CDR3 is given. The chain carries TRBV11-2 and TRBJ2-3; the table's D call of TRBD1 was not tested on the DNA. CDR1 and CDR2 (germline): SGHAT, FQNNGV. 11 amino acids form the CDR3, both terminal residues included. This CDR3 is CASSLTPGPVK.

This clonotype was counted many times. The chain is built from TRBV7-8 and TRBJ2-1, with TRBD1 matching over 7 bases. In germline, CDR1 is SGHVS, CDR2 FQNEAQ. This CDR3 contains 15 residues. Unmatched junction bases numbered 9, after V lost 3 bases and J lost 7 bases. CDR3 protein: CASSFGTVGWNEQFF. CDR3 DNA: TGTGCCAGCAGCTTCGGGACAGTGGGTTGGAATGAGCAGTTCTTC. The entire variable domain, with the rest obtained from reference TRBV7-8 and TRBJ2-1, is as follows: GAGVSQSPRYKVAKRGQDVALRCDPISGHVSLFWYQQALGQGPEFLTYFQNEAQLDKSGLPSDRFFAERPEGSVSTLKIQRTQQEDSAVYLCASSFGTVGWNEQFFGPGTRLTVL.

This clonotype has a handful of counts. This chain links TRBV20-1 with TRBJ2-3, with 12 positions matching TRBD2. CDR3 length equals 14 residues. V lost 5 bases to trimming and J lost 4 bases; unmatched junction nucleotides: 4. Germline-derived CDR1 and CDR2 are DFQATT and SNEGSKA (reference sequence). The CDR3 spells CSASSGGAADTQYF. As DNA, the CDR3 is TGCAGTGCTTCTAGCGGGGGGGCAGCAGATACGCAGTATTTT.

The chain couples TRBV12-3 or TRBV12-4 to TRBJ2-3, with D perhaps TRBD2 (7 bases). The CDR3 consists of 16 residues. V dropped 6 bases and J dropped 3 bases, with 19 bases sitting between them. CDR3 nucleotides: TGTGCCAGCAGGACCTCTGATGGGGGGGCTACAGATACGCAGTATTTT. It specifies CASRTSDGGATDTQYF.

This chain links TRBV7-6 with TRBJ2-6, with D uncertain. V lost 3 bases and J 1 base, leaving 7 bases between the germline ends. The germline V gene encodes CDR1 SGHVS and CDR2 FNYEAQ. The CDR3 consists of 15 residues. In nucleotides, the CDR3 is TGTGCCAGCAGCTTCGGCAGTTCTGGGGCCAACGTCCTGACTTTC. Protein product: CASSFGSSGANVLTF.

This clonotype was observed at least ten times. The V and J genes are TRBV15 and TRBJ2-7; 7 bases are shared with TRBD1. The junction had 11 bases not matched to a gene; V was cut back by 2 bases and J by 4 bases. This CDR3 contains 16 residues. CDR1 and CDR2 (germline): LNHNV, YYDKDF (reference sequence). The CDR3, as DNA: TGTGCCACCAGCAGACACTACAGGGGCGGTGGATACGAGCAGTACTTC. Translation: CATSRHYRGGGYEQYF.

This clonotype was recorded at least ten times. The gene calls are TRBV7-3 and TRBJ2-3; the match to TRBD1 covers 8 bases. Per germline, CDR1 SGHTA and CDR2 FQGTGA. With V trimmed by 5 bases and J by 0 bases, 4 bases remained unmatched. The CDR3 is made up of 15 amino acids. The CDR3 DNA follows: TGTGCCAGCAGCGGACAGGGAAGGAGCACAGATACGCAGTATTTT. This encodes CASSGQGRSTDTQYF.

The chain has TRBV19 and TRBJ1-5; possibly TRBD1 for D (5 bases). This CDR3 spans 15 amino acids. Trimming removed 3 bases from V and 3 bases from J, with 12 bases in between. Looked up from germline, CDR1 is LNHDA and CDR2 is SQIVND (reference sequence). CDR3 nucleotide sequence: TGTGCCAGTAGTATTTCTGACAGTCACAATCAGCCCCAGCATTTT. This encodes CASSISDSHNQPQHF.

V and J are TRBV6-1 and TRBJ1-5, with D tentatively TRBD1 (5 bases). The CDR3 has 15 amino acids. V lost 6 bases, J lost 1 base, and 13 bases lay in between. Per the germline V gene, CDR1 is MNHNS and CDR2 is SASEGT. CDR3 sequence (DNA): TGTGCCAGCAGCAAGGCGGAGGGGAGCAATCAGCCCCAGCATTTT. Its protein is CASSKAEGSNQPQHF.

This chain uses TRBV5-4 with TRBJ2-5; 10 bases line up with TRBD2. Germline loops: CDR1 SGHNT, CDR2 YYREEE (reference sequence). V dropped 4 bases and J dropped 10; count of bases not matched to a gene: 7. The CDR3 runs to 13 residues. The CDR3 region has the DNA TGTGCCAGCAGCGAAAGGGCTAGCGGGGGCCAGTACTTC. Residues: CASSERASGGQYF. The variable domain in full, with the rest retrieved from reference TRBV5-4 and TRBJ2-5, is ETGVTQSPTHLIKTRGQQVTLRCSSQSGHNTVSWYQQALGQGPQFIFQYYREEENGRGNFPPRFSGLQFPNYSSELNVNALELDDSALYLCASSERASGGQYFGPGTRLLVL.

The sample holds one count of this clonotype. The rearrangement links TRBV11-2 to TRBJ2-3; D unresolved. This CDR3 region has 14 residues. The ends were cut back, 4 bases at V and 2 bases at J, with 10 bases in the middle. Germline CDR1 and CDR2: SGHAT and FQNNGV. CDR3 nucleotides: TGTGCCAGCAGCTCGGGTCGCTTCACAGATACGCAGTATTTT. The encoded protein is CASSSGRFTDTQYF.

At least ten counts were recorded for this clonotype. The chain uses TRBV6-1 and TRBJ1-5; maybe TRBD1 (6 bases). The CDR3 has 15 amino acids. V lost 4 bases and J 4 bases, leaving 14 bases between the germline ends. Germline V CDR1 and CDR2: MNHNS, SASEGT. CDR3 nucleotides: TGTGCCAGCAGTGGGTCGGGGGGCAGGAATCAGCCCCAGCATTTT. Encoded protein: CASSGSGGRNQPQHF.

This clonotype appeared many times. The chain recombines TRBV3-1 with TRBJ2-1, with 11 bases fitting TRBD2. The CDR3 is 18 amino acids. CDR1 and CDR2 (germline): LGHDT, YNNKEL (reference sequence). J gave up 7 bases and V 0 bases, and 11 bases lay outside the gene matches. The DNA of the CDR3 is TGTGCCAGCAGCCAAGAGGAGCTAGCGGGAGGCTGGGGAAATGAGCAGTTCTTC. This translates into CASSQEELAGGWGNEQFF.